These 8 T cell receptor beta chains originate from one sample sequenced in a study of cytomegalovirus exposure and HLA in healthy donors. PCR used 60 Vbeta primers and 13 Jbeta primers. Here immunoSEQ multiplex PCR was the method, and the copy in TCRdb shows in-frame clones only, minus some. The sample has about 60,000 clones; roughly 67% are singletons. The source material was PBMCs. The receptors shown here come from a man aged 50 or older in good health and CMV-seronegative.

This chain connects TRBV6-6 to TRBJ1-4, with D uncertain. Germline-derived CDR1 and CDR2 are MNHNY and SVGAGI (reference sequence). The CDR3 runs to 14 residues. Trimming cost V 2 bases and J 12 bases, with 16 bases left between them. In DNA form, the CDR3 reads TGTGCCAGCAGTTACCACCCCAGGAACGGGGAACTGTTTTTT. It translates to CASSYHPRNGELFF.

This clone was found a few times. The J gene is TRBJ2-1, the V gene TRBV4-2; 7 nucleotides line up with TRBD2. The CDR3 is 16 residues long. CDR1 and CDR2 from the germline V gene are LGHNA and YNFKEQ. The J segment lost 1 base and the V segment lost 4 bases, leaving 7 bases of the junction unmatched. The CDR3 sequence: CASSPRASGSYNEQFF. Written as DNA, the CDR3 is TGTGCCAGCAGCCCGCGGGCTAGCGGTTCCTACAATGAGCAGTTCTTC.

This sequence joins TRBV5-1 and TRBJ2-3, with a possible D match to TRBD1 (5 bases). Deletions cut 5 bases from V and 2 bases from J, with 9 bases between. The CDR3 spans 13 residues. The germline V gene has CDR1 SGHRS and CDR2 YFSETQ. DNA of the CDR3: TGCGCCAGCAGTCTGGGGCCCACAGATACGCAGTATTTT. This encodes CASSLGPTDTQYF.

The rearrangement joins TRBV2 to TRBJ2-7; no clear D gene. Germline CDR1 and CDR2: SNHLY and FYNNEI. This CDR3 contains 12 residues. The V end lost 6 bases, the J end lost 2 bases, and 8 bases lay between the germline ends. The CDR3 coding sequence is TGTGCCAGCAGGGCAGCGACCTACGAGCAGTACTTC. Amino acids: CASRAATYEQYF.

The CDR3 DNA follows: TGTGCCTGGAGTGTATGGGGGGGGCGCGACACTGAAGCTTTCTTT. It encodes CAWSVWGGRDTEAFF. The chain is built from TRBV30 and TRBJ1-1; maybe TRBD1 (6 bases). V was pared by 0 bases and J by 3 bases, with 14 bases between. The CDR3 length is 15 residues. Germline loops: CDR1 GTSNPN, CDR2 SVGIG (reference sequence).

The chain is built from TRBV19 and TRBJ2-2; D is undetermined. The V end lost 4 bases, the J end lost 4 bases, and 10 bases lay between the germline ends. The CDR3 is 14 residues long. Per the germline V gene, CDR1 is LNHDA and CDR2 is SQIVND (reference sequence). CDR3 amino acids: CASSTGRLTGELFF. The DNA for the CDR3 is TGTGCCAGTAGTACCGGCAGGCTCACCGGGGAGCTGTTTTTT.

This clone was detected only once. The chain links TRBV27 to TRBJ2-1; D is unresolved. V was cut by 10 bases and J by 2 bases, with 15 bases left in between. Per the germline V gene, CDR1 is MNHEY and CDR2 is SMNVEV (reference sequence). This CDR3 contains 14 residues. DNA for the CDR3: TGTGCCACCTCGCCCCTTCTAGCCTACAATGAGCAGTTCTTC. Its protein product is CATSPLLAYNEQFF.

This chain uses TRBV5-1 with TRBJ2-2; 8 bases fit TRBD1. The CDR3 spans 16 residues. Germline CDR1 is SGHRS and CDR2 is YFSETQ. V lost 5 bases and J lost 4; bases outside the gene matches: 10. The CDR3 sequence is CASRGPGQVSTGELFF. CDR3 bases: TGCGCCAGCAGGGGGCCGGGACAGGTTAGCACCGGGGAGCTGTTTTTT.